This T cell receptor beta chain was recorded in a study of blood T cell repertoires in COVID-19. Study at large: COVID-19 samples collected from the United States, Italy and Spain covered acute and convalescent phases. PBMCs, B-cell-depleted T cells, or T cells were the source of the cDNA or gDNA that made up the material.

This CDR3 contains 13 residues. Germline assignment: CDR1 WNHNN and CDR2 SYGVQD (reference sequence). The trim removed 7 bases at V and 9 bases at J, leaving 5 bases unmatched. One Seattle source followed patients from active infection through their disease course. Original processing methods: Counts of nucleated cells, estimated from reference gene primer amplification, were obtained. Sequenced by immunoSEQ multiplex PCR; TCRdb stores in-frame clones only, minus some. V and J calls and clone size are as listed in that table; D and trimming were resolved from the DNA. Of around 460,000 clones detected, over 85% appear once; the ten largest clones hold roughly 0.87%.

The sample was peripheral blood. The gene calls are TRBV10-1 and TRBJ2-1; 11 bases align to TRBD1. This clonotype was sampled from a man aged 18 to 35 with COVID-19, enrolled during active disease. CDR3 region: CASTRTGGVEQFF. The CDR3 DNA sequence: TGCGCCAGCACTAGGACAGGGGGCGTTGAGCAGTTCTTC.